This T cell receptor beta chain was sequenced in a study of Graves' ophthalmopathy and Graves' hyperthyroidism. The authors amplified TCR beta CDR3 regions, and they did so from RNA transcripts for repertoire sequencing. First-round RT-PCR used HTBI primers; second-round multiplex PCR followed. TCRdb reprocessed the multiplex PCR reads with MiXCR, giving one entry per CDR3 protein. The sample has about 14,000 distinct CDR3 sequences, 50% seen once. This CDR3 has 11 residues. Germline-derived CDR1 and CDR2 are SGHRS and YFSETQ. With 2 bases removed from V and 5 bases from J, the gap between germline ends came to 5 bases.

The V gene is TRBV5-1, the J gene TRBJ2-7; D is unclear. The sequence derives from a woman in her 30s with Graves' ophthalmopathy. The source material was peripheral blood. The CDR3 sequence: CASSFFDEQYF. CDR3 in DNA: TGCGCCAGCAGCTTCTTTGACGAGCAGTACTTC.